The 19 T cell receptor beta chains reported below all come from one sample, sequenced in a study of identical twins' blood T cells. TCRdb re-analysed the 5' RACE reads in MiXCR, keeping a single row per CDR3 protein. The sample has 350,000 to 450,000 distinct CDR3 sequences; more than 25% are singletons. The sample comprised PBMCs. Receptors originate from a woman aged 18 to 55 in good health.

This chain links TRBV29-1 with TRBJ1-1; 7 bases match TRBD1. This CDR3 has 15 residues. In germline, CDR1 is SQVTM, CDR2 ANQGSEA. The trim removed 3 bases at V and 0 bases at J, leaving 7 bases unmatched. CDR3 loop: CSVDPTDRLNTEAFF. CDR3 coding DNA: TGCAGCGTTGATCCTACGGACAGGTTGAACACTGAAGCTTTCTTT.

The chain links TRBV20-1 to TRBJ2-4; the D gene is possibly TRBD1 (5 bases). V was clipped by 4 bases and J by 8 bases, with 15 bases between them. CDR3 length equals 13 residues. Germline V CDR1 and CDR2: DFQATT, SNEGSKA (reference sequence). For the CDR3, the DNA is TGCAGTGCTATGGGGCAGGGTACACACATTCAGTACTTC. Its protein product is CSAMGQGTHIQYF.

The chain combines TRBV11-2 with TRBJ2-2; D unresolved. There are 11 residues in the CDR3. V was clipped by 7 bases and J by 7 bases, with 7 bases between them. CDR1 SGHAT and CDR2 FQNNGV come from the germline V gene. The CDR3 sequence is CASTRYGELFF. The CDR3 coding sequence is TGTGCCAGCACCCGGTACGGGGAGCTGTTTTTT.

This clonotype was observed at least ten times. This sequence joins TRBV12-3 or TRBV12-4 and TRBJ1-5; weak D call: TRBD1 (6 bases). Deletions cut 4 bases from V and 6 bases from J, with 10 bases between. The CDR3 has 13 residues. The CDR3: CASSSRDIQPQHF. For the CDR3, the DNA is TGTGCCAGCAGTTCCCGGGACATTCAGCCCCAGCATTTT.

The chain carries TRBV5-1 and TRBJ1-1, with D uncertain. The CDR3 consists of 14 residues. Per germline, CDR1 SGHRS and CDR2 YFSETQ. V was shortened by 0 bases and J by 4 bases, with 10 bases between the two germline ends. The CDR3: CASSLEDMGTEAFF. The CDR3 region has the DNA TGCGCCAGCAGCTTGGAGGATATGGGCACTGAAGCTTTCTTT.

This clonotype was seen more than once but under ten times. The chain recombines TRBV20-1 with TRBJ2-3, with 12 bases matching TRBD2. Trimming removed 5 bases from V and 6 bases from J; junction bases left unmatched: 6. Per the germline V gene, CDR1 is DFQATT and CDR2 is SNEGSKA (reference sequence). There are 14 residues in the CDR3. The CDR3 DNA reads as TGCAGTGCTCCACGACTAGCGGGAGCGGATACGCAGTATTTT. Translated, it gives CSAPRLAGADTQYF.

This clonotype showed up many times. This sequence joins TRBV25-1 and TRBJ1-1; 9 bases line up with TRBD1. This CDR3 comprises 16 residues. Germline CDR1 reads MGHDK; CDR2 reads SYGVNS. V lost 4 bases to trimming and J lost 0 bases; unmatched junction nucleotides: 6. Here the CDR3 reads CASSADRGVLNTEAFF. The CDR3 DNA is TGTGCCAGCAGTGCCGACAGGGGGGTACTGAACACTGAAGCTTTCTTT.

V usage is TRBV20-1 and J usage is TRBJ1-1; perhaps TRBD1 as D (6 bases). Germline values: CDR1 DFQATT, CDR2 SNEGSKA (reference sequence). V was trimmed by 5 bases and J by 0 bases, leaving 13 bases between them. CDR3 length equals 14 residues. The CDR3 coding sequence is TGCAGTGCTTCAAGGGGACAATTGAACACTGAAGCTTTCTTT. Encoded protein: CSASRGQLNTEAFF.

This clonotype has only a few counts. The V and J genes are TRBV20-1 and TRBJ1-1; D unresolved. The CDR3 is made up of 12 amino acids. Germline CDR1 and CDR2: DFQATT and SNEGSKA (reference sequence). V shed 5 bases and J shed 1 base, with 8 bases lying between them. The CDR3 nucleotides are TGCAGTGCTCCGAAGGGGAACACTGAAGCTTTCTTT. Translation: CSAPKGNTEAFF.

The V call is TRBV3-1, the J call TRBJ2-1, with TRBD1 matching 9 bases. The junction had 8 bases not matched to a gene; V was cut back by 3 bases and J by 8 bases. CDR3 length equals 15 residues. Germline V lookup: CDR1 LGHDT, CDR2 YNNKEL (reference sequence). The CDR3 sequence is CASSHGQGQNHEQFF. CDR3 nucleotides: TGTGCCAGCAGCCACGGACAGGGGCAAAACCATGAGCAGTTCTTC.

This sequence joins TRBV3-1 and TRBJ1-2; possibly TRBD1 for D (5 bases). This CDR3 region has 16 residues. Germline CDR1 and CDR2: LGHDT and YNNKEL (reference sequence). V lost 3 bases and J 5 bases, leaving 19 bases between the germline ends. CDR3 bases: TGTGCCAGCAGCCAGGGGGAGTTTCTCCCCCGGTATGGCTACACCTTC. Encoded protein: CASSQGEFLPRYGYTF.

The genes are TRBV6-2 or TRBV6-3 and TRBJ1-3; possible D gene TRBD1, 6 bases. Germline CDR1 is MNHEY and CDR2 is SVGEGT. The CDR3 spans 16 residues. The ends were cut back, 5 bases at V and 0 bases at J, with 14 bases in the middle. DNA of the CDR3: TGTGCCAGCAGTCGGGACACGGCGCACTCTGGAAACACCATATATTTT. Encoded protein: CASSRDTAHSGNTIYF.

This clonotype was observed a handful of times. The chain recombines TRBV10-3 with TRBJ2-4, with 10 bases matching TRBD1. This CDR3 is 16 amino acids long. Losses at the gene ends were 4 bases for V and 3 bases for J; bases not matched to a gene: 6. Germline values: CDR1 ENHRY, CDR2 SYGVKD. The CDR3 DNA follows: TGTGCCATCAGTGCTCCCCGGGACAGGGGCAAAAACATTCAGTACTTC. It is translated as CAISAPRDRGKNIQYF.

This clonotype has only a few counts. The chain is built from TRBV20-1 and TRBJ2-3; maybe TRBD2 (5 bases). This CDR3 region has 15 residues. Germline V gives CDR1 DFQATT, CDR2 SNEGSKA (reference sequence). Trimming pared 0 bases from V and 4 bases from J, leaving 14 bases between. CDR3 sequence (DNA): TGCAGTGCTAGAGACGGGGTGATCACCCCAGATACGCAGTATTTT. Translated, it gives CSARDGVITPDTQYF.

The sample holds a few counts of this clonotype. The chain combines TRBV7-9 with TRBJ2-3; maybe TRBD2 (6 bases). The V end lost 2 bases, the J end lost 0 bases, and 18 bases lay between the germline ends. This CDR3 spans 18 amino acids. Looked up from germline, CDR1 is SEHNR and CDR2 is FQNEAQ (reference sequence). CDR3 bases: TGTGCCAGCAGCTTATCTCCTTGGAGGGGTGTCAGCACAGATACGCAGTATTTT. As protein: CASSLSPWRGVSTDTQYF.

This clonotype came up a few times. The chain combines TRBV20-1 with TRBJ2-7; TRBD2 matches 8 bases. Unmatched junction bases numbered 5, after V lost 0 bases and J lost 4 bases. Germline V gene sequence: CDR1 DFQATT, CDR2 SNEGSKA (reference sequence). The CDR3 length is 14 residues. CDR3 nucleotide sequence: TGCAGTGCTAGAGATGGGCAGCGGGAGTACGAGCAGTACTTC. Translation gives CSARDGQREYEQYF.

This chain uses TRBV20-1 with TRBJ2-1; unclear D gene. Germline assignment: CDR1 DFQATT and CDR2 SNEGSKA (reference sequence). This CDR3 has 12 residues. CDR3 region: CRGLSSYNEQFF. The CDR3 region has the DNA TGCAGGGGGTTAAGCTCCTACAATGAGCAGTTCTTC.

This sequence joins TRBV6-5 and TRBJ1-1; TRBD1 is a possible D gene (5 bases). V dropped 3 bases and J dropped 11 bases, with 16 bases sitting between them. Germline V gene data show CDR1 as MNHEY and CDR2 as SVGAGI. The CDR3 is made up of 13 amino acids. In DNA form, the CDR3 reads TGTGCCAGCAGTTATTCCAGGACATTCGTTGCTTTCTTT. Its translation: CASSYSRTFVAFF.

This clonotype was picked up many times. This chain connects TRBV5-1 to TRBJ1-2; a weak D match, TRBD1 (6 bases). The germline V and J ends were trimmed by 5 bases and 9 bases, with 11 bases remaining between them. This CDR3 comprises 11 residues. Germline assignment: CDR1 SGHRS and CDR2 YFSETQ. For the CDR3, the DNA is TGCGCCAGCAGACAGGGAGATAGCTACACCTTC. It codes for CASRQGDSYTF.